The entry below describes one T cell receptor beta chain. Its antigen specificity is not known. No qualities accompany the bases; no much larger clone lies one base away. The immunoSEQ Assay, a bias-controlled multiplex PCR, was used to amplify TCRbeta CDR3 regions from genomic DNA. The authors' pipeline ran thus. Within the assay, amplification of reference gene primers was used to estimate how many nucleated cells each sample contained. To quantify the absolute abundance of each unique TCRbeta CDR3 rearrangement, sequence reads were collapsed and filtered. For each sample, productive Simpson clonality was calculated as the square root of Simpson's diversity index over productive rearrangements. Imported from immuneACCESS, the table was reduced by TCRdb to in-frame sequences with V and J called. These copies leave out some clones; in studies compared against another copy, an unresolved V gene accounts for under half, and the cause of the remainder is not known. The V and J calls and clone size come from that table; D and trimming were worked out from the DNA. The sample table lists around 200,000 clones, 85% to 90% of them with a count of one. The leading ten clones occupy about 1.3% of the sample.

CDR1 MNHEY and CDR2 SVGEGT are derived from the germline V gene. Relative to germline, V is 6 bases shorter and J is 3 bases shorter, with 15 bases between their ends. The CDR3 sequence holds 14 residues, the cysteine and phenylalanine included. Solely the CDR3 DNA is kept, with 42 bases framed from the first base. The sample comes from a study of blood T cell repertoires in COVID-19 (dated by TCRdb to the early 2020s). In the study overall: Samples covering the acute and convalescent phases of COVID-19 were provided by collaborators in the United States, Italy and Spain. The prospective study material was composed of cDNA or gDNA derived from T cells, B-cell-depleted T cells, or PBMCs. The dataset comprised deeply sampled blood TCRbeta repertoires from subjects exposed to, actively infected with, or recovered from COVID-19. A freely available public database, intended as a resource for researchers studying the immune response to SARS-CoV-2, is where the repertoires were released. The samples were drawn from two sources: the first 160 participants of the ongoing ImmuneRACE study, and 1,200 or so subjects contributed by 6 global collaborators. The sample metadata nearly always contained a de-identified subject ID, COVID-19 status, age in years and sex. Where available, HLA class I and class II types were taken from metadata supplied by the sample provider and were not determined by assay-based typing.

What the research found in general, with its limitations: How much clinical and demographic metadata was included differed by source and by participant, and the metadata was provided uncurated.

Participants in the prospective study were enrolled through a virtual design, were aged roughly 18 to 100 years, and lived in about two dozen United States geographic areas. To assign participants to cohorts, the prospective study relied on clinical history that participants themselves reported in a screening survey and a study questionnaire. Recovered participants in ImmuneRACE Cohort 3 were defined by two consecutive negative NP/OP PCR tests, clearance by a healthcare professional, or resolution of symptoms. Each participant in the prospective study had whole blood, serum and a nasopharyngeal or oropharyngeal swab collected by mobile phlebotomists. Over a 2-month period, participants in the prospective study had the option of providing additional blood draws and questionnaires. Before DNA extraction, blood samples from the prospective study were shipped at room temperature or frozen.

The source of this sequence is a man aged 30 to 45 who had recovered from COVID-19. Sequenced input: PBMCs or T cells enriched from blood (not recorded which). The chain is encoded by TRBV6-2 or TRBV6-3 joined to TRBJ2-7, with TRBD1 perhaps the D gene, on 5 matching bases. The nucleotide sequence is given as TGTGCCAGCAGCTCGACAGAGAAATACTACGAGCAGTACTTC. Its protein reads: CASSSTEKYYEQYF.